The 27 T cell receptor beta chains below were found in one sample sequenced in a study of naive and memory T cell subsets. An oligonucleotide containing a UMI was ligated to the 3' end of TCR cDNA. Ligated cDNA underwent four rounds of PCR with nested alpha and beta constant region primers and SP2. TCRdb re-called the 5' RACE reads through MiXCR, storing one row per CDR3 protein. This sample has more than 45,000 distinct CDR3 sequences, with roughly 7% found just once. These receptors originate from a male donor in good health.

This chain links TRBV14 with TRBJ1-6, with D uncertain. Trimming removed 5 bases from V and 7 bases from J, with 12 bases in between. Germline CDR1 SGHDN, CDR2 FVKESK. The CDR3 loop spans 14 amino acids. DNA for the CDR3: TGTGCCAGCAGCGAGAGATACGAGAATTCACCCCTCCACTTT. This encodes CASSERYENSPLHF.

The rearrangement links TRBV20-1 to TRBJ2-7; the match to TRBD2 covers 7 bases. CDR1 DFQATT and CDR2 SNEGSKA come from the germline V gene (reference sequence). The V gene end was trimmed by 6 bases and the J gene end by 0 bases; junction bases not matched to a gene: 17. This CDR3 spans 17 amino acids. The CDR3 region has the DNA TGCAGTGCCATCCCGCGGGAGTTTCCTATCCTCTCCTACGAGCAGTACTTC. Translation: CSAIPREFPILSYEQYF.

The rearrangement uses TRBV12-3 or TRBV12-4 and TRBJ2-1; D remains unclear. The CDR3 totals 13 residues. The ends were cut back, 2 bases at V and 9 bases at J, with 11 bases in the middle. The CDR3 bases are TGTGCCAGCAGTTTAACCGGGTCGGGTGAGCAGTTCTTC. This encodes CASSLTGSGEQFF.

This clonotype was recorded many times. The chain employs TRBV6-1 and TRBJ2-1, with TRBD2 matching 7 bases. The CDR3 sequence is 16 residues long. The V and J ends lost 2 bases and 1 base, in that order; junction bases with no gene match: 5. CDR1 is MNHNS and CDR2 is SASEGT in the germline V gene. The CDR3 DNA reads TGTGCCAGCAGTGAATGGGGCGGGGGTTCCTACAATGAGCAGTTCTTC. Protein sequence: CASSEWGGGSYNEQFF.

In its sample, this clonotype was seen a few times. The chain recombines TRBV20-1 with TRBJ2-5; TRBD2 aligns across 7 bases. Germline-derived CDR1 and CDR2 are DFQATT and SNEGSKA (reference sequence). V was pared by 3 bases and J by 5 bases, with 9 bases of the junction left unmatched. The CDR3 length is 14 residues. The CDR3: CSASPSSGRETQYF. CDR3 bases: TGCAGTGCTAGTCCTTCTAGCGGTCGGGAGACCCAGTACTTC.

In this sample, this clonotype turned up many times. CDR3 sequence (DNA): TGCAGCCCCCGTGGGAGCTCCTACGAGCAGTACTTC. It encodes CSPRGSSYEQYF. V usage is TRBV29-1 and J usage is TRBJ2-7; D is perhaps TRBD2 (5 bases). Germline-derived CDR1 and CDR2 are SQVTM and ANQGSEA. V lost 8 bases and J lost 0, with 11 bases in between. The CDR3 sequence is 12 residues long.

J is TRBJ2-3 and V is TRBV21-1; the D call in the table, TRBD1, was not verified against the DNA. TRBV21-1 is classified as a pseudogene. The CDR3 runs to 16 residues. CDR3 region: CASTRRTDEAQDTQYF. In nucleotides, the CDR3 is TGTGCCAGCACGCGCCGCACTGACGAAGCGCAAGATACGCAGTATTTT.

This chain joins TRBV27 and TRBJ2-2, with 12 positions matching TRBD1. The CDR3 sequence is 16 residues long. After removal of 2 bases from V and 5 bases from J, the junction contained 3 bases not matched to a gene. Germline values: CDR1 MNHEY, CDR2 SMNVEV (reference sequence). The CDR3: CASSLGTGGWTGELFF. In DNA form, the CDR3 reads TGTGCCAGCAGTTTAGGGACAGGGGGCTGGACCGGGGAGCTGTTTTTT.

This chain uses TRBV29-1 with TRBJ1-2, with 7 bases matching TRBD1. The ends lost 0 bases at V and 4 bases at J; junction bases unmatched: 8. The CDR3 length is 15 residues. Germline loops: CDR1 SQVTM, CDR2 ANQGSEA. The CDR3: CSVEEDRPFGYGYTF. The CDR3 bases are TGCAGCGTTGAAGAGGACAGGCCATTTGGCTATGGCTACACCTTC.

This chain connects TRBV7-9 to TRBJ2-1, with 10 positions matching TRBD2. The germline gives CDR1 SEHNR, CDR2 FQNEAQ (reference sequence). V was clipped by 2 bases and J by 2 bases; unmatched bases: 3. There are 16 residues in the CDR3. The CDR3 DNA reads TGTGCCAGCAGCTTAAGTAGCGGGGGGCCCTACAATGAGCAGTTCTTC. Translating gives CASSLSSGGPYNEQFF.

This clonotype was counted at least ten times. This chain links TRBV19 with TRBJ2-7; 9 bases align to TRBD1. This CDR3 has 14 amino acids. Germline V gene lookup returns CDR1 LNHDA and CDR2 SQIVND (reference sequence). V lost 5 bases, J lost 2 bases, and 4 bases stayed unmatched. In DNA, the CDR3 is TGTGCCAGTAGTCTAGGACAGGGGCCCTACGAGCAGTACTTC. The encoded protein is CASSLGQGPYEQYF.

This clonotype has a handful of counts. The V call is TRBV6-5, the J call TRBJ2-5; TRBD2 matches 7 bases. V gave up 5 bases and J gave up 8 bases; unmatched junction bases: 8. The CDR3 is made up of 13 amino acids. CDR1 and CDR2 (germline): MNHEY, SVGAGI. The CDR3 here is CASSARSGGTQYF. DNA for the CDR3: TGTGCCAGCAGTGCGCGGTCGGGGGGAACCCAGTACTTC.

In its sample, this clonotype was seen many times. The rearrangement links TRBV7-2 to TRBJ2-3; D uncertain. This CDR3 region has 13 residues. CDR1 SGHTA and CDR2 FQGNSA come from the germline V gene. Trimming shortened V by 0 bases and J by 3 bases, and 4 bases separated the two germline ends. As DNA, the CDR3 is TGTGCCAGCAGCTTAGCGTTTACAGATACGCAGTATTTT. As protein: CASSLAFTDTQYF.

This clonotype was counted many times. The chain combines TRBV6-4 with TRBJ2-1; TRBD2 aligns across 12 bases. CDR3 length: 15 residues. The V segment lost 6 bases and the J segment 5 bases; nucleotides outside the gene matches: 5. Germline loops: CDR1 MRHNA, CDR2 SNTAGT. For the CDR3, the DNA is TGTGCCAGCAGCGCAGGACTAGCGGGGAACAATGAGCAGTTCTTC. Amino acids: CASSAGLAGNNEQFF.

This clonotype appeared many times. The chain joins TRBV29-1 to TRBJ2-2, with D tentatively TRBD1 (5 bases). The CDR3 is made up of 13 amino acids. The germline V gene encodes CDR1 SQVTM and CDR2 ANQGSEA. Trimming shortened V by 4 bases and J by 3 bases, and 9 bases separated the two germline ends. The CDR3 protein is CSVARGYTGELFF. The CDR3 DNA is TGCAGCGTTGCTAGGGGCTACACCGGGGAGCTGTTTTTT.

Turning to this clonotype: This could be a read error, since a much larger clone is one nucleotide away. The chain couples TRBV12-3 or TRBV12-4 to TRBJ2-7, with D possibly matching TRBD2 (5 bases). V lost 5 bases and J lost 2, with 7 bases in between. CDR3 length: 12 residues. CDR3 in amino acids: CASSPEAYEQYF. The CDR3 DNA is TGTGCCAGCAGTCCGGAGGCCTACGAGCAGTACTTC.

This clonotype was seen repeatedly, ten times or more. The gene calls are TRBV30 and TRBJ2-2; a possible D gene is TRBD1 (6 bases). V was cut by 2 bases and J by 5 bases, with 9 bases left in between. In germline, CDR1 is GTSNPN, CDR2 SVGIG (reference sequence). There are 13 residues in the CDR3. CDR3: CAWSTRGTGELFF. CDR3 nucleotide sequence: TGTGCCTGGAGTACCAGGGGAACCGGGGAGCTGTTTTTT.

In its sample, this clonotype was seen many times. This sequence joins TRBV5-1 and TRBJ2-1; 8 nucleotides match TRBD2. The germline gives CDR1 SGHRS, CDR2 YFSETQ. This CDR3 comprises 15 residues. The trim removed 0 bases at V and 5 bases at J, leaving 4 bases unmatched. The CDR3 reads CASSLEGAGDNEQFF. The CDR3 DNA follows: TGCGCCAGCAGCTTGGAGGGAGCGGGAGACAATGAGCAGTTCTTC.

This clonotype was observed a few times. The rearrangement uses TRBV6-5 and TRBJ1-5, with D maybe TRBD1 (5 bases). The ends were cut back, 9 bases at V and 8 bases at J, with 8 bases in the middle. The CDR3 length is 10 residues. Germline CDR1 and CDR2: MNHEY and SVGAGI. DNA for the CDR3: TGTGCCAGGCTGGGGGAGCCCCAGCATTTT. Residues: CARLGEPQHF.

The chain recombines TRBV7-2 with TRBJ2-3; 8 nucleotides agree with TRBD2. This CDR3 comprises 18 residues. V was clipped by 4 bases and J by 4 bases; unmatched bases: 16. CDR1 is SGHTA and CDR2 is FQGNSA in the germline V gene. Here the CDR3 reads CASSSASSGGGLADTQYF. Written as DNA, the CDR3 is TGTGCCAGCAGCTCCGCCTCGTCCGGGGGGGGCCTGGCAGATACGCAGTATTTT.

The sample holds many counts of this clonotype. The V and J genes are TRBV12-3 or TRBV12-4 and TRBJ2-7; D is unclear. The CDR3 is made up of 11 amino acids. V shed 4 bases and J shed 6 bases, with 7 bases lying between them. CDR3 in DNA: TGTGCCAGCAGTTCGACTGGCGAGCAGTACTTC. Encoded protein: CASSSTGEQYF.

At least ten counts were recorded for this clonotype. The J gene is TRBJ2-1, the V gene TRBV14; D remains ambiguous. The CDR3 sequence is 12 residues long. Germline loops: CDR1 SGHDN, CDR2 FVKESK. The V gene lost 3 bases and the J gene lost 6 bases, with 6 bases spanning the gap. The CDR3 reads CASSQFINEQFF. The CDR3 DNA reads TGTGCCAGCAGCCAGTTCATCAATGAGCAGTTCTTC.

This clonotype was detected many times. The rearrangement joins TRBV10-3 to TRBJ1-5; D gene unclear. The CDR3 sequence is 15 residues long. Germline CDR1 and CDR2: ENHRY and SYGVKD. V lost 0 bases and J lost 4, with 10 bases in between. CDR3 in DNA: TGTGCCATCAGTGAGTCGATAGGTTTGAATCAGCCCCAGCATTTT. This codes for CAISESIGLNQPQHF.

This clonotype was recorded a few times. The chain has TRBV10-2 and TRBJ1-1, with D possibly being TRBD1 (5 bases). There are 13 residues in the CDR3. The germline CDR1 and CDR2 sequences are WSHSY and SAAADI. Trimming shortened V by 3 bases and J by 11 bases, and 16 bases separated the two germline ends. The CDR3 spells CASSEIPGMVAFF. The CDR3 DNA follows: TGCGCCAGCAGTGAAATACCAGGGATGGTCGCTTTCTTT.

In this sample, this clonotype turned up many times. The CDR3 here is CSARETGGTQYF. CDR3 coding DNA: TGCAGTGCTAGAGAGACCGGCGGGACCCAGTACTTC. The gene calls are TRBV20-1 and TRBJ2-5, with no clear D. Germline CDR1 is DFQATT and CDR2 is SNEGSKA (reference sequence). The length of the CDR3 is 12 residues. Trimming stripped 0 bases from V and 7 bases from J, with 9 bases between.

V is TRBV5-4 and J is TRBJ2-3; possibly TRBD1 for D (6 bases). CDR1 and CDR2 from the germline V gene are SGHNT and YYREEE (reference sequence). The CDR3 totals 13 residues. V shed 4 bases and J shed 2 bases, with 8 bases lying between them. CDR3 protein: CASSRGNTDTQYF. CDR3 DNA sequence: TGTGCCAGCAGCAGGGGGAACACAGATACGCAGTATTTT.

This clonotype was seen more than once but under ten times. The chain couples TRBV20-1 to TRBJ2-1, with 8 nucleotides matching TRBD2. The CDR3 runs to 15 residues. Per the germline V gene, CDR1 is DFQATT and CDR2 is SNEGSKA (reference sequence). Trimming cost V 0 bases and J 5 bases; bases outside gene matches: 6. As DNA, the CDR3 is TGCAGTGCTAGAGATGTAGCGGGGATACACAATGAGCAGTTCTTC. It translates to CSARDVAGIHNEQFF.